This T cell receptor (beta chain) was recovered during a study of blood T cell repertoires in COVID-19. The overall study: Collection of acute and convalescent COVID-19 samples took place in the United States, Italy and Spain. Sample material is recorded as cDNA or gDNA derived from T cells, B-cell-depleted T cells, or PBMCs.

In the source study's methods: Estimated nucleated cell counts came from reference gene primer amplification. Sequencing used immunoSEQ multiplex PCR; TCRdb keeps in-frame clones, though not all of them. For V, J and clone size, that table is used; D and trimming come from the DNA. The table records about 130,000 clones, about 85% of them present only once. Germline lookup yields CDR1 SNHLY and CDR2 FYNNEI. Between the trimmed V and J ends, which lost 3 bases and 0 bases, there was a span of 8 bases. This CDR3 has 15 amino acids. The sequence came from an elderly man with active or convalescent COVID-19. The rearrangement joins TRBV2 to TRBJ2-2, with D perhaps TRBD2 (5 bases). Source material: peripheral blood. The chain's CDR3 is CASSELLANTGELFF. CDR3 in DNA: TGTGCCAGCAGTGAGTTACTAGCGAACACCGGGGAGCTGTTTTTT.